This T cell receptor beta chain was documented in a study of shared clonotypes between healthy human individuals. Notes on the study in general: Richness estimates generally favored naive over memory subsets. All-four-donor shared clonotypes had higher generation probabilities than non-shared clonotypes did.

CD8 memory combined CD45RO+ cells with CCR7-negative CD45RA+ TemRA cells. In regard to this clone: The target antigen is unknown. With a far larger clone one base away, a read error is the likely cause.

With V trimmed by 6 bases and J by 3 bases, 4 bases remained unmatched. The CDR3 covers 13 residues. Germline loops: CDR1 LNHNV, CDR2 YYDKDF (reference sequence). Clones were sequenced by immunoSEQ multiplex PCR, and TCRdb holds only the in-frame ones, with some missing. This repertoire shows about 110,000 clones, over 65% found once; its top ten account for roughly a quarter. Material: memory CD8+ T cells sorted from blood. The sample's subset: CD45RO+ cells pooled with CCR7-negative TemRA cells. This receptor was identified in a woman aged 25 to 39 in good health. The chain recombines TRBV15 with TRBJ2-7, with TRBD1 matching over 8 bases. CDR3 in DNA: TGTGCCACCAGTATAGGACAGGGCTACGAGCAGTACTTC. Protein product: CATSIGQGYEQYF.